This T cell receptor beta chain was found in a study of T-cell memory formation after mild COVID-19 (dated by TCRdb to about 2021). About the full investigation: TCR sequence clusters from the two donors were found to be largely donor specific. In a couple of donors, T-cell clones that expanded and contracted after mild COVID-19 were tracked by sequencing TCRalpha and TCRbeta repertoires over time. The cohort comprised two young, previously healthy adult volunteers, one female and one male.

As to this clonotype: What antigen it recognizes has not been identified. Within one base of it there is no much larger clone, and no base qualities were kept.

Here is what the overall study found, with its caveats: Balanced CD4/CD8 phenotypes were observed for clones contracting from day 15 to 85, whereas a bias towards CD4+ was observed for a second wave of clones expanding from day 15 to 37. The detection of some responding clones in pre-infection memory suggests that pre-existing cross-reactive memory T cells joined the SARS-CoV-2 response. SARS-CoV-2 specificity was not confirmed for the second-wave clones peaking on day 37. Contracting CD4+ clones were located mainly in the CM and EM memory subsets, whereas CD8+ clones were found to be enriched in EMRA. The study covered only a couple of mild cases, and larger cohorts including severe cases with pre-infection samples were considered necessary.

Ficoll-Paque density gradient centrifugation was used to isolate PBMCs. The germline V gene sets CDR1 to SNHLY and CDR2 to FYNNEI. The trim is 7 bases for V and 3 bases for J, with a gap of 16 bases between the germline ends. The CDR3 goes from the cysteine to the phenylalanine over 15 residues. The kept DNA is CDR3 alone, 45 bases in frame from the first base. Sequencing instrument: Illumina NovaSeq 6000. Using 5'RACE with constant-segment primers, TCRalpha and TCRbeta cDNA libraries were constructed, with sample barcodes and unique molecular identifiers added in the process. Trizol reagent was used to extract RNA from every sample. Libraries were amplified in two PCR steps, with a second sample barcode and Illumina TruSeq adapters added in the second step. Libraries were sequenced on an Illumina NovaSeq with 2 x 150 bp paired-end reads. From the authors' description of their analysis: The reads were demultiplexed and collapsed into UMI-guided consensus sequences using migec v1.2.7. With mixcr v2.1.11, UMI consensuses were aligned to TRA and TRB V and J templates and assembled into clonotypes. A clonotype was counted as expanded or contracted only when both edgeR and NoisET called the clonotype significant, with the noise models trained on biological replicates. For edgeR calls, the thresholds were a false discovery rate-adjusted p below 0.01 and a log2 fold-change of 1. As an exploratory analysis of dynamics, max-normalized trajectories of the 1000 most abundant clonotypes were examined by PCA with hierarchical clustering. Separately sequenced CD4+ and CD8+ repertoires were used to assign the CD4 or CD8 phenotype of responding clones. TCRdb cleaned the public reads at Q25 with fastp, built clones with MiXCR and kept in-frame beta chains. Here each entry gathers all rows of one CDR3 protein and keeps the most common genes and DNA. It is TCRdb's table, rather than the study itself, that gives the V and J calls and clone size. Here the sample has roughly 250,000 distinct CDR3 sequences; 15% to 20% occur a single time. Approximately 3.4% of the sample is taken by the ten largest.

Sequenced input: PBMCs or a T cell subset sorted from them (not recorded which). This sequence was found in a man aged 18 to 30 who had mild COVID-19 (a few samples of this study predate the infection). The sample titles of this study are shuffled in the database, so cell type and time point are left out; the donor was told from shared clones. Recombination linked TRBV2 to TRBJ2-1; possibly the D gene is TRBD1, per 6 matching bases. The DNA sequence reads TGTGCCAGCATCCCGGACAGTAGCCGCTACAATGAGCAGTTCTTC. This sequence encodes CASIPDSSRYNEQFF.